This paragraph covers one TCR beta chain sequence. Ten or more counts support this clonotype. This receptor's antigen is unknown. No base quality information exists; no much larger clone differs at one position. The sample belongs to a study of molecular identifiers for immune sequencing clone quantification (dated by TCRdb to between 2017 and 2018). Broadly, across the study: For a replicate experiment, RNA from around 20,000 or 100,000 naive CD8 T cells was divided into five aliquots, of which four were sequenced. This methods study benchmarked molecular-identifier clustering-based TCR repertoire sequencing (MIDCIRS) and TCR RNA copy counting, using CD8 T cells to do so.

Preparation of the library involved PCR. The sequencing machine was an Illumina HiSeq 4000. Bulk TCR libraries were prepared as previously described, using TCR primers listed in Table S5. Purification of total RNA was performed with the Qiagen AllPrep DNA/RNA kit. Before any analysis, reads coming from multiple sequencing runs of the same library were combined into one pool. On the study's bioinformatics: Reads were retained only if the reads had an exact TCR constant sequence, and the retained reads were trimmed to 150 nt and grouped according to their 12-nt molecular barcodes. Reads within each barcode group were sub-clustered using a 15% Levenshtein threshold, and quality-weighted consensus sequences were constructed for each RNA molecule. Non-functional sequences were filtered out, along with any lower-count sequence sitting one edit away from another sequence. Based on fitting two negative binomial distributions, any barcode sub-cluster with under 20% of the maximum read count was discarded. The public sequencing data were trimmed at Q25 with fastp and processed into clonotypes with MiXCR by TCRdb, which kept only in-frame beta chains. Every distinct CDR3 protein forms one entry, paired with its most common genes and DNA. TCRdb's processing, not the authors', yielded these V and J calls. Recorded for this sample are over 600,000 distinct CDR3 sequences; 15% to 20% of them occurred a single time. 0.7% to 1% of the sample belongs to the ten largest clones.

Study-wide conclusions, independent of this receptor: Modeling indicated around 2.7 TCR RNA copies recovered per cell, compared with 7.5 to 10 by digital PCR, which implies a capture efficiency of 25% to 35%. In CMV-specific effector cells, over 99% of molecules were held by clones above 20 RNA copies, whereas under 1% of molecules were held by such clones in naive cells. The naive libraries included spiked-in Jurkat TCR RNA (fewer than eleven copies' worth), and this Jurkat TCR RNA is not part of the donor repertoire. When barcode sub-clustering was not used, chimeric consensus sequences inflated TCR diversity, with chimeras reaching as high as 47%. Highly expanded clone sizes could be underestimated because identical TCR molecules may share a barcode. Spiked-in Jurkat TCR RNA equivalent to a single cell was reported to be detectable even among approximately 900,000 naive CD8 T cells.

Libraries of naive CD8 T cells were generated from roughly 21,000 to 960,000 sorted cells, with 10%, 30% or 50% of the purified RNA used. On a BD FACSAria II, naive CD8 T cells were FACS-sorted as CD8+CD4-CCR7+CD45RA+ and collected into RLT Plus buffer. To test detection sensitivity, Jurkat RNA equivalent to over 8 TCR copies was spiked into samples of roughly 18,000-1,000,000 naive CD8 T cells. Enrichment of CD8 T cells was performed with RosetteSep CD8+ T Cell Enrichment Cocktail and Ficoll-Paque, after which ACK red cell lysis was carried out. The TCR was taken from a human donor in good health. Some libraries in this study had Jurkat cell RNA spiked in. The sample consisted of naive CD8+ T cells from blood, with Jurkat cell RNA spiked in. Per the publication, the cell subset or site label means: FACS-sorted CD8+CD4-CCR7+CD45RA+ naive T cells.

DNA sequence: TGTGCCAGCAGTAACCCCCCTTCTAGCGGGGTGAACACCGGGGAGCTGTTTTTT. Translated, it gives CASSNPPSSGVNTGELFF. Recombination joined TRBV28 with TRBJ2-2; 9 bases in the middle match TRBD2. Sequences MDHEN (CDR1) and SYDVKM (CDR2) are obtained from the germline V gene. CDR3 length: 18 amino acids, cysteine to phenylalanine. The DNA shown is the 54-base CDR3, in frame from base 1. The junction shows trimming of 5 bases on V and 1 base on J, and the gene matches do not reach 11 bases of it.